This TCR beta chain was sequenced during a study of yellow fever vaccine responses in identical twins. The trim removed 0 bases at V and 8 bases at J, leaving 7 bases unmatched. CDR3 size: 15 residues. Germline V gives CDR1 LGHNA, CDR2 YNFKEQ. TCRdb used MiXCR to reprocess the RT-PCR reads, holding one entry per CDR3 protein. The sample has approximately 2,200 distinct CDR3 sequences; approximately 31% are singletons. The rearrangement links TRBV4-2 to TRBJ2-1; 7 nucleotides agree with TRBD2. The specimen comprised T cells from blood (PBMCs), unsorted or a sorted subset (not recorded which), sampled before or after yellow fever vaccination (not recorded which). This receptor was identified in a woman aged 18 to 35 who received the yellow fever vaccine. The CDR3 sequence: CASSQEFSTSDEQFF. CDR3 coding DNA: TGTGCCAGCAGCCAAGAGTTTAGCACTAGCGATGAGCAGTTCTTC.